These 9 T cell receptor beta chains share one sample of origin, sequenced in a study of circulating CD8 cells and anti-PD-1 response in melanoma. From live CD3+CD8+TCRalphabeta+ cells, four PD-1 and/or TIGIT subsets were sorted. TCR libraries were prepared from about 15 ng of total RNA with the QIAseq Immune Repertoire TCR panel. TCRdb reprocessed the reads via MiXCR and lists one record per CDR3 protein. In the table there are under 700 distinct CDR3 sequences, about 9.4% of which are singletons. The source was CD8+ T cells from PBMCs, collected at baseline or after one month of anti-PD-1 therapy (not recorded which). The receptors here all came from a human donor with melanoma.

Within the sample, this clonotype is large. The CDR3 nucleotides read TGTGCCAGCAGCTTAGTACAGGGGGCGGGCAATGAGCAGTTCTTC. Protein: CASSLVQGAGNEQFF. This sequence joins TRBV7-2 and TRBJ2-1; the match to TRBD1 covers 9 bases. V shed 1 base and J 6 bases; nucleotides not matched to a gene: 4. The CDR3 runs 15 residues. CDR1 is SGHTA, CDR2 FQGNSA, per germline.

This clonotype was detected only a few times. The V gene is TRBV27, the J gene TRBJ2-5, with TRBD2 identical over 8 bases. V gave up 2 bases and J gave up 4 bases; unmatched junction bases: 3. Germline CDR1 MNHEY, CDR2 SMNVEV (reference sequence). This CDR3 contains 14 residues. CDR3 bases: TGTGCCAGCAGTTTAACGCTAGCGGGAGAGACCCAGTACTTC. It specifies CASSLTLAGETQYF.

With respect to this clonotype: A much larger clone lies one base from this, so it may be a read error. The chain links TRBV19 to TRBJ2-3, with 11 bases fitting TRBD2. The germline V gene has CDR1 LNHDA and CDR2 SQIVND (reference sequence). The CDR3 has 15 amino acids. This CDR3 is CACSLGLAVTDTQYF. DNA of the CDR3: TGTGCCTGTAGCCTGGGACTAGCGGTCACAGATACGCAGTATTTT. Drawing the rest from reference TRBV19 and TRBJ2-3, the complete variable domain is DGGITQSPKYLFRKEGQNVTLSCEQNLNHDAMYWYRQDPGQGLRLIYYSQIVNDFQKGDIAEGYSVSREKKESFPLTVTSAQKNPTAFYLCACSLGLAVTDTQYFGPGTRLTVL.

Worth noting for this clonotype: This may arise from a read error, as a much more abundant clone is one base away. The chain has TRBV29-1 and TRBJ2-2; tentative D call: TRBD2 (7 bases). The CDR3 is 14 residues long. Germline lookup yields CDR1 SQVTM and CDR2 ANQGSEA. CDR3 DNA sequence: TGCAGCGTTGCCCGGGGGGCGAACACCGAGGAGCTGTTTTTT. Translation: CSVARGANTEELFF.

This clonotype is medium-sized by share. This chain joins TRBV19 and TRBJ2-7, with a weak D call TRBD2 (7 bases). V lost 3 bases and J lost 2, with 14 bases in between. Looked up from germline, CDR1 is LNHDA and CDR2 is SQIVND (reference sequence). CDR3 length: 15 residues. The CDR3: CASSMAGGGTYEQYF. CDR3 nucleotide sequence: TGTGCCAGTAGTATGGCCGGCGGGGGCACCTACGAGCAGTACTTC.

This clonotype is termed large. This chain connects TRBV9 to TRBJ2-7; D assignment may be TRBD1 or TRBD2 (5 bases each). The CDR3 loop spans 15 amino acids. Germline assignment: CDR1 SGDLS and CDR2 YYNGEE. V lost 3 bases, J lost 2 bases, and 15 bases lay in between. The CDR3 loop reads CASSARDGAAYEQYF. The CDR3 bases are TGTGCCAGCAGCGCCCGGGATGGGGCAGCCTACGAGCAGTACTTC.

This clonotype was seen a handful of times. The CDR3 nucleotides read TGTGCCAGCAGTTTAAGGTTGCTGGCTGAACGGGCCTCTAGCACAGATACGCAGTATTTT. It codes for CASSLRLLAERASSTDTQYF. J is TRBJ2-3 and V is TRBV12-3 or TRBV12-4; D is unresolved. The V end was cut by 2 bases, the J end by 0 bases, with 24 bases between. There are 20 residues in the CDR3.

By share, this clonotype ranks as large. V is TRBV2 and J is TRBJ2-7, with 9 positions matching TRBD1. Germline lookup yields CDR1 SNHLY and CDR2 FYNNEI. The CDR3 contains 18 residues. DNA for the CDR3: TGTGCATCAAATCTGATTCAAGGACAGGGGAGGAGGACCTACGAGCAGTACTTC. Amino acids: CASNLIQGQGRRTYEQYF. The full variable domain, completed using reference TRBV2 and TRBJ2-7, is EPEVTQTPSHQVTQMGQEVILRCVPISNHLYFYWYRQILGQKVEFLVSFYNNEISEKSEIFDDQFSVERPDGSNFTLKIRSTKLEDSAMYFCASNLIQGQGRRTYEQYFGPGTRLTVT.

This sequence joins TRBV6-6 and TRBJ2-3; no definite D call. The CDR3 spans 12 residues. Germline V gene sequence: CDR1 MNHNY, CDR2 SVGAGI (reference sequence). Trimming shortened V by 2 bases and J by 4 bases, and 4 bases separated the two germline ends. DNA for the CDR3: TGTGCCAGCAGTTACCTTCCAGATACGCAGTATTTT. Residues: CASSYLPDTQYF.